This T cell receptor beta chain is from a study of blood T cell repertoires in COVID-19 (dated by TCRdb to about 2020). Context from the whole study: Samples covering the acute and convalescent phases of COVID-19 were provided by collaborators in the United States, Italy and Spain. A freely available public database, intended as a resource for researchers studying the immune response to SARS-CoV-2, is where the repertoires were released. Where HLA class I and class II types were available, the types were taken from metadata supplied by the sample provider, not from assay-based typing. A de-identified subject ID, COVID-19 status, age in years and sex were almost always included in the sample metadata. The dataset comprised deeply sampled blood TCRbeta repertoires from subjects exposed to, actively infected with, or recovered from COVID-19. Samples came from the ongoing ImmuneRACE study (first 160 participants) plus 1,254 subjects from 6 global collaborators. The material from the prospective study consisted of cDNA or gDNA derived from T cells, B-cell-depleted T cells, or PBMCs. Overall results and qualifications from the work: Clinical and demographic metadata were provided uncurated, with the amount varying by source and participant.

The immunoSEQ Assay, a bias-controlled multiplex PCR, was used to amplify TCRbeta CDR3 regions from genomic DNA. The published analysis was carried out like this. The number of nucleated cells in each sample was estimated from the amplification of reference gene primers within the assay. To quantify the absolute abundance of each unique TCRbeta CDR3 rearrangement, sequence reads were collapsed and filtered. Productive Simpson clonality was computed per sample as the square root of Simpson's diversity index over productive rearrangements. TCRdb holds this immuneACCESS table with in-frame rearrangements only. Some clones are missing; in checked studies, unresolved V genes explain under half, and the rest has no known cause. From that table come the V and J calls and clone size; the DNA was used to work out D and trimming. Across this sample there are fewer than 250,000 clones, with 82% seen only once. The leading ten clones occupy less than 9.5% of the sample.

At the junction V is shortened by 2 bases and J by 1 base, with 10 bases in between. Taken from cysteine to phenylalanine, the CDR3 has 15 residues. Only the CDR3 DNA stays, 45 bases, in frame from base 1. CDR1 and CDR2 (SEHNR, FQNEAQ) derive from the germline V gene (reference sequence). In Seattle, one collaborating source enrolled patients while the infection was active and tracked those patients longitudinally over the course of disease. Collaborating institutions collected whole blood in K2EDTA tubes following their own protocols. For TCRbeta analysis, collaborators shipped samples in one of three forms: frozen whole blood, isolated PBMCs, or DNA extracted from either of those sample types. This clone occurred once. Its antigen has not been determined. No base-level quality is on record; no much larger clone is a single base apart.

The material sequenced was peripheral blood. This receptor chain uses TRBV7-9 and TRBJ2-3; confidence is insufficient to name the D gene. The TCR was taken from a woman in her fifties or sixties with COVID-19, enrolled during active disease. CDR3 protein: CASSLLNSRTDTQYF. Read as DNA, the sequence is TGTGCCAGCAGCTTATTGAACAGTCGCACAGATACGCAGTATTTT.